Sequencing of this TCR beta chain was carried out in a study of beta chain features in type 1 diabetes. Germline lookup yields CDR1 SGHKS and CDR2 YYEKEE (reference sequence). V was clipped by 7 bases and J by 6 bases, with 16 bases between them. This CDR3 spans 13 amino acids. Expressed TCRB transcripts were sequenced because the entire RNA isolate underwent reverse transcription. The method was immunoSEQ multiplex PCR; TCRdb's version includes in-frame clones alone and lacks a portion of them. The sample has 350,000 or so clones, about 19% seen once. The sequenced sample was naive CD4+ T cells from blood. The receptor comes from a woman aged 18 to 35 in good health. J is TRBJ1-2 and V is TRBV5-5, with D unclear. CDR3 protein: CASGLAREDGYTF. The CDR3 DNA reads TGTGCCAGCGGTCTCGCACGTGAGGATGGCTACACCTTC.